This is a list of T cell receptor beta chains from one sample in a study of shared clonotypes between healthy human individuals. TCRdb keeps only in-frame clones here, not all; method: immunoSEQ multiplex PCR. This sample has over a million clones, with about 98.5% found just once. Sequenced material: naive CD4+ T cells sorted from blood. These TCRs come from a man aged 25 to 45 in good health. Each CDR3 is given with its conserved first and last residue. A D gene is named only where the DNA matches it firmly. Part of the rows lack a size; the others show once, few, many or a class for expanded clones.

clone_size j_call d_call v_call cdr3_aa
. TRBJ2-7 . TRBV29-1 CSGGENTYEQYF
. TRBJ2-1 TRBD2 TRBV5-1 CASSRGLDNYNEQFF
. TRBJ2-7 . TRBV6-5 CASSYHPQREQYF
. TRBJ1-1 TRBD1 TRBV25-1 CASRTGGIGSSRAFF
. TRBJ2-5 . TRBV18 CASSPGTDPQETQYF
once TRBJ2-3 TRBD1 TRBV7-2 CASSSGTGSTDTQYF
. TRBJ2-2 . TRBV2 CASRNKTSAVAELFF
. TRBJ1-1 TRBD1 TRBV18 CASRDYRGNTEAFF
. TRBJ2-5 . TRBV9 CASSSPGPIHQETQYF
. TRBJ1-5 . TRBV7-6 CASSLRPDQPQHF
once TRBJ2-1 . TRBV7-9 CASSWRTTDNEQFF
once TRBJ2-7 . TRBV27 CASSGNVVSEQYF
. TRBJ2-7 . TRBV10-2 CASSEFQGLGEQYF
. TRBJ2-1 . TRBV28 CASGLGLRYNEQFF
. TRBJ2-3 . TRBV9 CASSVRRFSDTQYF
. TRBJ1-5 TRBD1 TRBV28 CASSTVGTGVFQPQHF
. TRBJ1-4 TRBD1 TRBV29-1 CSGTGDNEKLFF
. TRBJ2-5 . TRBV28 CAAGLQETQYF
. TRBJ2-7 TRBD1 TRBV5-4 CASSSSGTAIYEQYF
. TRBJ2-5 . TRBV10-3 CAIGPMGETQYF
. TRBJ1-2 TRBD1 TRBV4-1 CASSSRQGGNYGYTF
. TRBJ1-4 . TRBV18 CASSPVGHRPTNEKLFF
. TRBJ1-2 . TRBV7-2 CASSLMGVTYGYTF
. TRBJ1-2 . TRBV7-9 CASSSLPLGDGYTF
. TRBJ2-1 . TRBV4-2 CASSQRLEGGGEQFF
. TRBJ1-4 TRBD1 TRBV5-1 CASSWGTGNEKLFF
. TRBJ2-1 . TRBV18 CASSPTRDNEQFF
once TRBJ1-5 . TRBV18 CASSPDVANQPQHF
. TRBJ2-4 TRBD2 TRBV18 CASSPPTLAGLAKNIQYF
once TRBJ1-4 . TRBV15 CATSRDLPHSSTNEKLFF
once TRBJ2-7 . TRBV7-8 CASSSSAVPHLLEQYF
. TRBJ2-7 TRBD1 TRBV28 CASSVERDRVYF
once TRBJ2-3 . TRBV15 CATTTQLGATDTQYF
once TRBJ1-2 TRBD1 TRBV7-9 CASSLRTGNYGYTF
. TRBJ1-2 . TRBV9 CASTITTTNYGYTF
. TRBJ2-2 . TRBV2 CASRWSTSGAGELFF
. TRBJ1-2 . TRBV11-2 CASSLEYTPPNYGYTF
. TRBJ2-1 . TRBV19 CASSIGVSYNEQFF
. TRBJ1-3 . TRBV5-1 CASSLEGGTAGNTIYF
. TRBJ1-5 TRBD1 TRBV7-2 CASSLSGQGPINQPQHF
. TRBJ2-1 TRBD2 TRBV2 CASTRQLAGPYNEQFF
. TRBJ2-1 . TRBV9 CASSVAPGGGTYNEQFF
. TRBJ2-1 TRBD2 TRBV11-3 CASSLRGMGLAGAVNEQFF
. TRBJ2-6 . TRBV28 CASSSGHELSGANVLTF
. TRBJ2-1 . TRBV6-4 CASRGGSFNEQFF
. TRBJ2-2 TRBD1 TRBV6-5 CASSYNTGDTGELFF
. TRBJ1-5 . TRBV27 CASSFLIQPQHF
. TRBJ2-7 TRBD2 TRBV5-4 CASSPRLATSYEQYF
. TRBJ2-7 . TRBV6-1 CASSEGFRIYEQYF
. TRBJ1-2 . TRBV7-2 CASSSLTNYTF
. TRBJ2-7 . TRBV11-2 CASSLSGRSYEQYF
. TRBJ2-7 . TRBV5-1 CASSLKGPGSYEQYF
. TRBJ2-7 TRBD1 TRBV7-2 CASSARQGWYEQYF
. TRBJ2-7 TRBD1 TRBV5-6 CASSLGQNEQYF
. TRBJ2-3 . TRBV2 CASSVRPVGTDTQYF